The 17 T cell receptor beta chains below were found in one sample sequenced in a study of cytomegalovirus exposure and HLA in healthy donors. Primers for the PCR totalled 60 Vbeta and 13 Jbeta. The assay was immunoSEQ multiplex PCR, and TCRdb's table has in-frame clones only and misses some. The repertoire holds approximately 110,000 clones, with roughly 13% as singletons. Specimen: PBMCs. These receptors were obtained from a man aged 40-49 years in good health and CMV-seropositive.

This chain uses TRBV7-2 with TRBJ2-5; D ambiguous. V lost 1 base and J lost 5, with 14 bases in between. This CDR3 contains 15 residues. Germline V gene lookup returns CDR1 SGHTA and CDR2 FQGNSA. DNA of the CDR3: TGTGCCAGCAGCTTAGAGTGGGCTCCCAGGGAGACCCAGTACTTC. Residues: CASSLEWAPRETQYF.

This clone was recorded once. This chain connects TRBV28 to TRBJ1-2, with 8 bases matching TRBD1. J lost 1 base, V lost 5 bases, and 9 bases had no gene match. From germline, CDR1 is MDHEN and CDR2 SYDVKM. This CDR3 has 16 amino acids. In DNA form, the CDR3 reads TGTGCCAGCAGTAAGACAGGGGCCCAAAATAACTATGGCTACACCTTC. Translated, it gives CASSKTGAQNNYGYTF.

CDR3: CASSRSGAAQETQYF. CDR3 nucleotides: TGCGCCAGCAGCCGATCTGGAGCTGCTCAAGAGACCCAGTACTTC. The V and J genes are TRBV5-1 and TRBJ2-5; D is unclear. The length of the CDR3 is 15 residues. Trimming left V 4 bases short and J 2 bases short, with 15 bases between. The germline gives CDR1 SGHRS, CDR2 YFSETQ.

This clone was seen only a few times. This chain connects TRBV5-1 to TRBJ2-7; 7 nucleotides match TRBD1. Per the germline V gene, CDR1 is SGHRS and CDR2 is YFSETQ. The ends lost 2 bases at V and 3 bases at J; junction bases unmatched: 8. CDR3 length: 15 residues. CDR3 sequence: CASSFSTGSSYEQYF. In DNA, the CDR3 is TGCGCCAGCAGCTTCTCGACAGGGAGTAGCTACGAGCAGTACTTC.

This clone has a handful of counts. The chain recombines TRBV4-2 with TRBJ2-1; weak D call: TRBD1 (5 bases). The CDR3 loop spans 15 amino acids. V lost 0 bases, J lost 9 bases, and 15 bases lay in between. Germline CDR1 is LGHNA and CDR2 is YNFKEQ. CDR3 region: CASSQDSARVGEQFF. The CDR3 DNA sequence: TGTGCCAGCAGCCAAGATAGTGCCAGGGTGGGTGAGCAGTTCTTC.

This clone was seen more than once but under ten times. This sequence joins TRBV27 and TRBJ2-1, with TRBD1 identical over 7 bases. The length of the CDR3 is 16 residues. The ends lost 5 bases at V and 3 bases at J; junction bases unmatched: 10. The V gene's germline CDR1 is MNHEY and CDR2 SMNVEV (reference sequence). In nucleotides, the CDR3 is TGTGCCAGCAGTGGTCGGACAGGTTTTTACTACAATGAGCAGTTCTTC. The encoded protein is CASSGRTGFYYNEQFF.

V usage is TRBV5-1 and J usage is TRBJ2-3, with D possibly matching TRBD1 (6 bases). The length of the CDR3 is 17 residues. From germline, CDR1 is SGHRS and CDR2 YFSETQ. V lost 0 bases and J 3 bases, leaving 17 bases between the germline ends. CDR3 DNA sequence: TGCGCCAGCAGCTTGGAGGGGACACTCCAAAGTACAGATACGCAGTATTTT. Translating it yields CASSLEGTLQSTDTQYF.

This clone was observed a few times. The chain recombines TRBV9 with TRBJ1-1; no reliable D call. CDR1 and CDR2 from the germline V gene are SGDLS and YYNGEE. V was shortened by 0 bases and J by 3 bases, with 6 bases between the two germline ends. The CDR3 extends over 13 amino acids. CDR3 nucleotide sequence: TGTGCCAGCAGCGTAGCGTCTGACACTGAAGCTTTCTTT. Translation gives CASSVASDTEAFF.

The sample holds a few counts of this clone. The chain carries TRBV10-3 and TRBJ1-1; perhaps TRBD1 as D (6 bases). Trimming stripped 6 bases from V and 5 bases from J, with 13 bases between. The CDR3 loop spans 13 amino acids. Germline V gene sequence: CDR1 ENHRY, CDR2 SYGVKD. CDR3 DNA sequence: TGTGCCATCAGGCCGACAGGCGGTACTGAAGCTTTCTTT. Its protein product is CAIRPTGGTEAFF.

CDR3 nucleotides: TGTGCCAGCAGTTTATCTTATTTGGTCGCAGGGGGCGACCAGCCCCAGCATTTT. It encodes CASSLSYLVAGGDQPQHF. This chain links TRBV27 with TRBJ1-5; 8 positions agree with TRBD1. After removal of 0 bases from V and 7 bases from J, the junction contained 14 bases not matched to a gene. From germline, CDR1 is MNHEY and CDR2 SMNVEV (reference sequence). The CDR3 covers 18 residues.

This rearrangement joins TRBV7-2 to TRBJ2-3; the D gene is possibly TRBD2 (5 bases). The CDR3 consists of 16 residues. Per the germline V gene, CDR1 is SGHTA and CDR2 is FQGNSA. V was shortened by 1 base and J by 0 bases, with 11 bases between the two germline ends. The CDR3 DNA is TGTGCCAGCAGCTTAGTACTAGATCCTAGCACAGATACGCAGTATTTT. It translates to CASSLVLDPSTDTQYF.

J is TRBJ2-7 and V is TRBV18, with 10 bases matching TRBD1. This CDR3 region has 15 residues. Germline V gene data show CDR1 as KGHSH and CDR2 as LQKENI. The V segment lost 4 bases and the J segment 6 bases; nucleotides outside the gene matches: 9. The CDR3 bases are TGTGCCAGCTCACTTACCGGGACAGGGGAGATCGAGCAGTACTTC. As protein: CASSLTGTGEIEQYF.

This clone showed up just a few times. CDR3 nucleotides: TGTGCCAGCAGTTCCCACAAGTCCAATCAGCCCCAGCATTTT. Protein: CASSSHKSNQPQHF. V and J are TRBV27 and TRBJ1-5; D is unclear. The ends were cut back, 4 bases at V and 3 bases at J, with 10 bases in the middle. In germline, CDR1 is MNHEY, CDR2 SMNVEV (reference sequence). The CDR3 has 14 amino acids.

This clone was counted a few times. This rearrangement joins TRBV6-1 to TRBJ2-4; D gene unclear. Trimming took 7 bases from V and 0 from J, leaving 13 bases between them. CDR1 MNHNS and CDR2 SASEGT come from the germline V gene. The CDR3 sequence is 15 residues long. The CDR3 DNA is TGTGCCAGCACCTCAAACCAGTTAGCCAAAAACATTCAGTACTTC. It is translated as CASTSNQLAKNIQYF.

A few counts support this clone. A read error may produce the germline difference seen at one junction end. CDR3 protein: CASSIEPEASYNEQLF. The CDR3 DNA follows: TGTGCCAGTAGTATAGAGCCTGAGGCCTCCTACAATGAGCAGCTCTTC. The chain combines TRBV19 with TRBJ2-1; D is undetermined. The V gene's germline CDR1 is LNHDA and CDR2 SQIVND (reference sequence). The CDR3 has 16 residues.

This chain links TRBV7-9 with TRBJ2-1; possible D gene TRBD2, 6 bases. CDR3 length: 17 residues. Germline V gene data show CDR1 as SEHNR and CDR2 as FQNEAQ (reference sequence). With 5 bases removed from V and 3 bases from J, the gap between germline ends came to 20 bases. The chain's CDR3 is CASSPFGRSWDYNEQFF. As DNA, the CDR3 is TGTGCCAGCAGCCCATTTGGGAGGTCCTGGGACTACAATGAGCAGTTCTTC.

This sequence joins TRBV29-1 and TRBJ1-1; tentatively, D is TRBD1 (5 bases). Per germline, CDR1 SQVTM and CDR2 ANQGSEA. The germline V and J ends were trimmed by 8 bases and 0 bases, with 16 bases remaining between them. The CDR3 has 14 residues. CDR3 amino acids: CSTSTSGMNTEAFF. In DNA, the CDR3 is TGCAGCACCTCGACATCAGGGATGAACACTGAAGCTTTCTTT.